This TCR beta chain was profiled in a study of regulatory T cells in long-lasting Graves disease. A note on this clonotype: Antigen: not known. It is likely a read error: a sequence one base away is far more abundant.

V lost 4 bases to trimming and J lost 5 bases, with 12 bases between them. The CDR3 totals 13 residues. CDR1 and CDR2 (germline): MNHEY, SVGEGT. Time point specified: newly diagnosed GD, antithyroid drugs for less than 3 months. PBMC RNA was the source of the TCR library. Graves' disease diagnosis followed American Thyroid Association guidelines. Recruitment took place at an endocrinology department in Xi'an, China. Points from the study as a whole: Repertoires from persistent disease leaned toward TRBV28, TRBJ1-2 and TRBJ2-5.

Researchers made TCR beta libraries by using iRepertoire HTBI primers and running Arm-PCR on CDR3 regions. TCRdb redid the calling of the multiplex PCR reads with MiXCR, one entry per CDR3 protein. The sample contains about 540,000 distinct CDR3 sequences, approximately 13% of which appear only once. These same records also appear under a second study, on T cells in Graves' hyperthyroidism and ophthalmopathy. That source adds: Clinical symptoms, serum thyroxine and TRAb, thyroid ultrasound and orbital computed tomography were used for the diagnoses.

The sample consisted of peripheral blood mononuclear cells (PBMCs), taken at new diagnosis, from a patient treated with antithyroid drugs. The gene calls are TRBV6-2 or TRBV6-3 and TRBJ2-7; unclear D gene. The source of this sequence is a man between 25 and 39 years old with Graves disease. In nucleotides, the CDR3 is TGTGCCAGCAGTTCCACTGGCGCGGACGAGCAGTACTTC. Protein product: CASSSTGADEQYF.